This paragraph reports one T cell receptor (beta chain). At least ten counts were recorded for this clonotype. The antigen it recognizes is unknown. No per-base quality is available; no much larger clone lies one base away. This entry is derived from a study of Graves' ophthalmopathy and Graves' hyperthyroidism (dated by TCRdb to between 2018 and 2020). The study in broad terms: Peripheral blood was collected at initial diagnosis, prior to any treatment. To tell Graves' ophthalmopathy apart from Graves' hyperthyroidism, and to predict which patients would progress to ophthalmopathy, the study relied on TCR beta repertoire signatures. In total, approximately 130 blood samples were TCR-sequenced: some 43 ophthalmopathy, under 80 hyperthyroidism and roughly 17 hyperthyroidism-to-ophthalmopathy patients. To explore V-J signatures that distinguish ophthalmopathy from hyperthyroidism, a discovery set of 90 to 100 patients was enrolled, made up of 43 with ophthalmopathy and roughly 55 with stable hyperthyroidism. An independent validation cohort comprised 18 hyperthyroidism patients and 15 to 17 patients who later progressed from hyperthyroidism to ophthalmopathy. T-cell repertoires of thyroid tissue and blood were compared in over 5 hyperthyroidism patients. After sampling, hyperthyroidism patients received methimazole starting at 30 mg daily, and ophthalmopathy patients received high-dose intravenous methylprednisolone. The 90 or so discovery patients were randomly split 7:3 into training and test sets.

Its CDR3 holds 16 amino acids, cysteine through phenylalanine. Only the CDR3 part of the read is kept: 48 bases, read in frame from the first base. V lost 4 bases and J lost 2 bases, and the count of bases not matched to a germline gene is 3. In the germline V gene, CDR1 corresponds to SGHVS and CDR2 to FQNEAQ. For repertoire sequencing, the TCR beta CDR3 regions were amplified from RNA transcripts. The first round of RT-PCR was done with HTBI primers and the Qiagen OneStep RT-PCR kit, and was followed by a second round of multiplex PCR, then size selection and purification. Sequencing of the libraries was carried out on an Illumina HiSeq2000 in paired-end mode with 100 bp reads. The paper's processing steps were these. Reads were processed with SOAPnuke, discarding reads with adapters, uncalled bases, mean Phred below 15, or no exact constant-primer or identifier match. COPE v1.2.5 was used to merge the high-quality paired reads. Unique nucleotide sequences were defined as clonotypes and aligned to IMGT TRB V, D and J references using MiTCR v1.1. Only V-J combinations with frequency above 0.0001 were analysed, covering 99% to 99.2% of repertoires. For each V-J combination, a TCR clonal expansion and chaos score was defined as the ratio of F50 clonal expansion to chaos observed in the TCRdist matrix. Welch's t-statistics and random forest were used to reduce the features to 10 to 15 V-J combinations, which were then used as input to a naive Bayes classifier. Thyroid-blood repertoire similarity was quantified with the Morisita-Horn index. TCRdb applied fastp at Q25 and MiXCR to the public reads, then kept only in-frame beta chains. CDR3 protein sequences are deduplicated, and each keeps its most common genes and DNA. The V and J calls, along with clone size, are taken from TCRdb and not from the paper's own processing. The table for this sample lists nearly 400,000 distinct CDR3 sequences; approximately 20% of them were counted only once. Clones ranked in the top ten supply 1.5% to 2% of the sample.

Ophthalmopathy patients had moderately to severely active disease, Clinical Activity Score of at least 3, NOSPECS grade of at least 4, and disease duration under 3 months. Patients with other autoimmune diseases, uncontrolled infections, pregnancy or lactation were excluded. Clinical symptoms, serum thyroxine, TRAb, thyroid ultrasound and orbital computed tomography formed the basis of the diagnosis. Using Ficoll-Paque density gradient centrifugation, PBMCs were isolated from 9.5 to 10 ml of fresh peripheral blood. Trizol reagent was used to extract the total RNA, and its quality was then checked on an Agilent 2100 Bioanalyzer. Results and caveats for the whole study, not just this receptor: In cross-validation, the 13-signature model distinguished ophthalmopathy from stable hyperthyroidism with around 90% sensitivity and 81.08% specificity, while in the test set the corresponding values were about 80% and 75%. No statistical method was used to predetermine the sample size, and group allocation was not hidden from the investigators. Most of the expanded thyroid clonotypes with a frequency above 0.001 were also detected in blood, and it was suggested that the thyroid immune response may be reflected by blood repertoires. In validation, the model predicted ophthalmopathy progression with over 60% sensitivity and about 73% specificity; some 13 predicted patients were CT-confirmed with GO in a median of approximately six months.

The chain is made from TRBV7-8 and TRBJ2-7; TRBD2 aligns with 15 central bases. Sequencing used peripheral blood. The receptor was isolated from a woman between 18 and 29 years old with Graves' ophthalmopathy. Donor details come from another sample of the same person, matched by shared clones. The DNA sequence follows: TGTGCCAGCAGCTCCGGACTAGCGGGAGGGCCCTACGAGCAGTACTTC. This is translated as CASSSGLAGGPYEQYF.